This T cell receptor (beta chain) was captured in a study of T cell changes during pregnancy in multiple sclerosis. The CDR3 covers 19 residues. With 1 base clipped from V and 2 bases from J, the junction kept 12 bases outside the gene matches. CDR1 and CDR2 from the germline V gene are LGHNT and FRNRAP. Method: immunoSEQ multiplex PCR; TCRdb's copy keeps in-frame clones and lacks some. This repertoire shows about 68,000 clones, 90% found once; its top ten account for around 1.6%. The sample in question was peripheral blood, obtained in the third trimester of pregnancy. The gene calls are TRBV12-5 and TRBJ2-3, with 10 bases identical to TRBD2. This clonotype was sampled from a female donor with multiple sclerosis, enrolled in a pregnancy study. The DNA for the CDR3 is TGTGCTAGTGGTTTGGGGCGAGCGGGGGGGACAAGCTCCACAGATACGCAGTATTTT. Translated, it gives CASGLGRAGGTSSTDTQYF.